The 14 T cell receptor beta chains presented below share a single source sample, sequenced in a study of T cell responses to AZD1222 COVID-19 vaccine. Some clones are missing from TCRdb's copy, which holds only in-frame ones; the method was immunoSEQ multiplex PCR. The sample has about 160,000 clones; roughly 90% are singletons. The material sequenced was peripheral blood, taken 28 days after the second AZD1222 dose. The receptors shown here come from an adult who received the AZD1222 COVID-19 vaccine.

This sequence joins TRBV4-2 and TRBJ2-2; TRBD1 is a possible D gene (8 bases). This CDR3 spans 15 amino acids. V was shortened by 0 bases and J by 6 bases, with 11 bases between the two germline ends. The germline CDR1 and CDR2 sequences are LGHNA and YNFKEQ. Here the CDR3 DNA reads TGTGCCAGCAGCCAAGACACAGGGGGGGCCGGGGAGCTGTTTTTT. It translates to CASSQDTGGAGELFF.

The chain couples TRBV5-4 to TRBJ2-7; D tentatively reads TRBD1 or TRBD2 (5 bases each). V was pared by 3 bases and J by 4 bases, with 17 bases between. Germline values: CDR1 SGHNT, CDR2 YYREEE (reference sequence). The CDR3 is 15 amino acids. The CDR3 coding sequence is TGTGCCAGCAGCTCACCGGGGACGACGGGGTACGAGCAGTACTTC. Encoded protein: CASSSPGTTGYEQYF.

The chain joins TRBV5-1 to TRBJ1-1; D call uncertain. Germline-derived CDR1 and CDR2 are SGHRS and YFSETQ. V dropped 5 bases and J dropped 0 bases, with 11 bases sitting between them. The CDR3 runs to 14 residues. The CDR3 region has the DNA TGCGCCAGCAGTCGGGGAGGCCTGAACACTGAAGCTTTCTTT. As protein: CASSRGGLNTEAFF.

There are a few counts of this clone. The chain employs TRBV2 and TRBJ1-2; a possible D gene is TRBD1 (6 bases). The CDR3 totals 13 residues. V lost 6 bases and J 4 bases, leaving 12 bases between the germline ends. The germline CDR1 and CDR2 sequences are SNHLY and FYNNEI. As DNA, the CDR3 is TGTGCCAGCAGGTCGGACAGACCCTATGGCTACACCTTC. Translated, it gives CASRSDRPYGYTF. Looking up the rest from reference TRBV2 and TRBJ1-2 gives the full variable domain: EPEVTQTPSHQVTQMGQEVILRCVPISNHLYFYWYRQILGQKVEFLVSFYNNEISEKSEIFDDQFSVERPDGSNFTLKIRSTKLEDSAMYFCASRSDRPYGYTFGSGTRLTVV.

This clone was observed once. The CDR3 loop is CASSFEVNQPQHF. The CDR3 region has the DNA TGTGCCAGCAGCTTTGAGGTAAATCAGCCCCAGCATTTT. The chain couples TRBV7-9 to TRBJ1-5; D not certain. V dropped 3 bases and J dropped 4 bases, with 7 bases sitting between them. CDR3 size: 13 residues. Germline loops: CDR1 SEHNR, CDR2 FQNEAQ (reference sequence).

The gene calls are TRBV6-4 and TRBJ1-1; D is unclear. Germline values: CDR1 MRHNA, CDR2 SNTAGT. This CDR3 comprises 13 residues. V was cut by 3 bases and J by 2 bases, with 7 bases left in between. The CDR3 reads CASSEQPNTEAFF. The DNA of the CDR3 is TGTGCCAGCAGTGAACAGCCTAACACTGAAGCTTTCTTT.

The chain links TRBV12-3 or TRBV12-4 to TRBJ1-3; no clear D. This CDR3 has 12 residues. Trimming removed 7 bases from V and 0 bases from J, with 4 bases in between. CDR3 sequence (DNA): TGTGCCAGCAACCTCTCTGGAAACACCATATATTTT. It translates to CASNLSGNTIYF.

The chain uses TRBV5-1 and TRBJ2-7; D ambiguous. Per the germline V gene, CDR1 is SGHRS and CDR2 is YFSETQ. There are 12 residues in the CDR3. V was cut by 5 bases and J by 5 bases, with 11 bases left in between. The CDR3 loop is CASSLDVDEQYF. CDR3 DNA sequence: TGCGCCAGCAGTCTTGACGTTGACGAGCAGTACTTC.

This chain uses TRBV18 with TRBJ1-1; no firm D call. The CDR3 is made up of 13 amino acids. V lost 2 bases and J lost 2, with 6 bases in between. Germline V gives CDR1 KGHSH, CDR2 LQKENI. CDR3 nucleotide sequence: TGTGCCAGCTCACCAGGATTCAACACTGAAGCTTTCTTT. The encoded protein is CASSPGFNTEAFF.

V usage is TRBV7-8 and J usage is TRBJ1-5; D gene ambiguous. Between the trimmed V and J ends, which lost 1 base and 9 bases, there was a span of 13 bases. In germline, CDR1 is SGHVS, CDR2 FQNEAQ. This CDR3 region has 14 residues. Here the CDR3 reads CASSLVGGPGPQHF. The CDR3 DNA reads as TGTGCCAGCAGCTTAGTTGGTGGCCCCGGGCCCCAGCATTTT.

The rearrangement links TRBV6-5 to TRBJ2-5; TRBD2 is a possible D gene (5 bases). The CDR3 has 12 residues. V gave up 6 bases and J gave up 7 bases, with 12 bases separating them. Germline loops: CDR1 MNHEY, CDR2 SVGAGI. The CDR3: CASRAVEVTQYF. CDR3 nucleotides: TGTGCCAGCAGGGCGGTGGAGGTGACCCAGTACTTC.

The chain carries TRBV19 and TRBJ1-6; tentatively, D is TRBD1 (6 bases). Germline V CDR1 and CDR2: LNHDA, SQIVND (reference sequence). The CDR3 length is 14 residues. The V and J ends lost 5 bases and 4 bases respectively, with 9 bases between them. CDR3 bases: TGTGCCAGTAGTCGGGGGGCTTATAATTCACCCCTCCACTTT. It specifies CASSRGAYNSPLHF.

Notes on this clone: The germline gene is not matched at one end of the junction; a read error may be the cause. The V gene is TRBV2, the J gene TRBJ1-2; weak D call: TRBD1 (5 bases). Germline-derived CDR1 and CDR2 are SNHLY and FYNNEI. This CDR3 spans 17 amino acids. CDR3 protein: CASSGGRDRVPDYGYTF. The DNA for the CDR3 is TGTGCCAGTAGTGGTGGAAGGGACCGCGTTCCCGACTATGGCTACACCTTC.

With respect to this clone: Additional DNA sequences in this sample encode the identical CDR3. The CDR3 region has the DNA TGTGCCAGTAGTATTTCAGGGTCTCAGCCCCAGCATTTT. Translated: CASSISGSQPQHF. The rearrangement links TRBV19 to TRBJ1-5; D is possibly TRBD1 (5 bases). Trimming removed 3 bases from V and 6 bases from J, with 9 bases in between. The germline V gene encodes CDR1 LNHDA and CDR2 SQIVND (reference sequence). The CDR3 covers 13 residues.